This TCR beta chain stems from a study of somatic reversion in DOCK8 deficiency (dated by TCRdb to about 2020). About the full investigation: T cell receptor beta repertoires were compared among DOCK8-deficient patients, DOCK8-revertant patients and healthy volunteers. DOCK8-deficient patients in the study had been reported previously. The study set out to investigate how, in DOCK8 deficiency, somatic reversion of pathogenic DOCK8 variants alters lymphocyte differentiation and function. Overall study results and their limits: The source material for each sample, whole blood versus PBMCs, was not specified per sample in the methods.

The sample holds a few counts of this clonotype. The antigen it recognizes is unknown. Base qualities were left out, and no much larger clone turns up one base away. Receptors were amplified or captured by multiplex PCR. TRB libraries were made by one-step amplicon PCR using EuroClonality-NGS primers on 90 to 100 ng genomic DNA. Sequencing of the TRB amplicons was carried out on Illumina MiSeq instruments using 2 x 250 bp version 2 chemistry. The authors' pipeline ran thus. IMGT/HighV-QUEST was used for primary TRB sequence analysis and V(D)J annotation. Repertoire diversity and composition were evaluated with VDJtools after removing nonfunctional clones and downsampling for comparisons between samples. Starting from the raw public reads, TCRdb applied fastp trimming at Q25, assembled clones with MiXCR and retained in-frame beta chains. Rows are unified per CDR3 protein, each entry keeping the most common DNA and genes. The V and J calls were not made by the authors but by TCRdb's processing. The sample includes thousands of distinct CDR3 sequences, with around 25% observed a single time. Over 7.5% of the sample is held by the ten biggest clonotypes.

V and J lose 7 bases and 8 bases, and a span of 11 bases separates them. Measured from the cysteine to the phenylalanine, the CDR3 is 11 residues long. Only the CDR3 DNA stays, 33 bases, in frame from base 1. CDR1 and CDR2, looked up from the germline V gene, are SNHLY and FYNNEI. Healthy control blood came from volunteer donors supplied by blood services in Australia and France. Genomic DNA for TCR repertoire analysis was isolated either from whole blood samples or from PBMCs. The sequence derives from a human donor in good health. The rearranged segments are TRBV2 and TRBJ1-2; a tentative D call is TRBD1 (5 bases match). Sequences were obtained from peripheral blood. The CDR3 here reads CASTQGGGYTF. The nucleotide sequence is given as TGTGCCAGCACCCAGGGTGGCGGCTACACCTTC.